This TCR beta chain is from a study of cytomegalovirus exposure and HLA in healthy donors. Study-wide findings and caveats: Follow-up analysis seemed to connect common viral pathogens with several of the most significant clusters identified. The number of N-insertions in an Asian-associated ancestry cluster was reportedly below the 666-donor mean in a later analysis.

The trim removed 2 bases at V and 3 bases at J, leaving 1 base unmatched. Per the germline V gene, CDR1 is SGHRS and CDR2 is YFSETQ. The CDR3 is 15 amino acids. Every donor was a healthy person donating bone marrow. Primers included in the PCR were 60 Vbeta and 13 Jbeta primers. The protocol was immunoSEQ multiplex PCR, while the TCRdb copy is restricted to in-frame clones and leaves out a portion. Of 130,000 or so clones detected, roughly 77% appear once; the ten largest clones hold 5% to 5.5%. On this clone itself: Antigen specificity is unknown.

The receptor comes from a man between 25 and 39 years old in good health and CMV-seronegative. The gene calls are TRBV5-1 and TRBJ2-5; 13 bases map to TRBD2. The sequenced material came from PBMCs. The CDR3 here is CASSFGLAGEETQYF. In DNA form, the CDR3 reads TGCGCCAGCAGCTTTGGACTAGCGGGGGAAGAGACCCAGTACTTC.